A single sample is the source of the 25 T cell receptor beta chains below, sequenced in a study of T cell changes during pregnancy in multiple sclerosis. Repertoires were generated with immunoSEQ multiplex PCR, while TCRdb's copy carries only in-frame clones and drops some. In the table there are roughly 50,000 clones, over 80% of which are singletons. The sequencing here drew on CD4+ T cells from peripheral blood mononuclear cells, taken in the third trimester of pregnancy. These receptors all come from a female donor with multiple sclerosis, enrolled in a pregnancy study.

The chain is built from TRBV27 and TRBJ1-5; maybe TRBD1 (6 bases). The CDR3 loop spans 15 amino acids. V lost 4 bases and J 5 bases, leaving 15 bases between the germline ends. Germline CDR1 MNHEY, CDR2 SMNVEV (reference sequence). As DNA, the CDR3 is TGTGCCAGCAGTTCCAGAGGGACAACAGATCAGCCCCAGCATTTT. Translation gives CASSSRGTTDQPQHF.

This chain connects TRBV6-1 to TRBJ2-1; perhaps TRBD1 as D (6 bases). Per the germline V gene, CDR1 is MNHNS and CDR2 is SASEGT. V lost 6 bases to trimming and J lost 4 bases, with 13 bases between them. The CDR3 length is 14 residues. For the CDR3, the DNA is TGTGCCAGCAGGGGGGCAGCTAAATACAATGAGCAGTTCTTC. It encodes CASRGAAKYNEQFF.

This rearrangement joins TRBV5-1 to TRBJ2-5; no clear D. This CDR3 is 14 amino acids long. V was trimmed by 0 bases and J by 2 bases, leaving 8 bases between them. Germline CDR1 and CDR2: SGHRS and YFSETQ. CDR3 loop: CASSLAFSQETQYF. The CDR3 bases are TGCGCCAGCAGCTTGGCCTTTAGTCAAGAGACCCAGTACTTC. The full variable domain, in which reference TRBV5-1 and TRBJ2-5 provide the parts outside the CDR3, is KAGVTQTPRYLIKTRGQQVTLSCSPISGHRSVSWYQQTPGQGLQFLFEYFSETQRNKGNFPGRFSGRQFSNSRSEMNVSTLELGDSALYLCASSLAFSQETQYFGPGTRLLVL.

The CDR3 nucleotides read TGTGCCAGCAGTTTTCGGGGGAGGGAGACCCAGTACTTC. Translation gives CASSFRGRETQYF. The chain joins TRBV6-5 to TRBJ2-5; a weak D match, TRBD2 (6 bases). V lost 4 bases to trimming and J lost 5 bases, with 11 bases between them. The germline CDR1 and CDR2 sequences are MNHEY and SVGAGI. The CDR3 extends over 13 amino acids.

The chain couples TRBV7-9 to TRBJ2-7; 8 nucleotides agree with TRBD2. CDR1 is SEHNR, CDR2 FQNEAQ, per germline (reference sequence). The CDR3 has 13 residues. V was clipped by 4 bases and J by 6 bases; unmatched bases: 5. The CDR3: CASSSSGSGEQYF. The CDR3 nucleotides are TGTGCCAGCAGCTCGAGCGGGAGCGGCGAGCAGTACTTC.

This clone occurred once. The chain recombines TRBV6-5 with TRBJ2-1, with unresolved D. Germline CDR1 MNHEY, CDR2 SVGAGI. V lost 9 bases and J 9 bases, leaving 18 bases between the germline ends. The length of the CDR3 is 13 residues. CDR3 bases: TGTGCCAGTAAAAAAAGGAGCGCAGCTGAGCAGTTCTTC. Its translation is CASKKRSAAEQFF.

The chain links TRBV27 to TRBJ2-7; 10 nucleotides line up with TRBD1. The CDR3 sequence is 15 residues long. CDR1 and CDR2 (germline): MNHEY, SMNVEV (reference sequence). The J segment lost 6 bases and the V segment lost 1 base, leaving 6 bases of the junction unmatched. The CDR3 DNA is TGTGCCAGCAGTTTATGGGGACAGGGGAAGTTCGAGCAGTACTTC. As protein: CASSLWGQGKFEQYF.

The chain joins TRBV21-1 to TRBJ1-2; TRBD1 is the table's D call and was not checked against the DNA. TRBV21-1 is reported as a pseudogene. The CDR3 runs 20 residues. CDR3 residues: CASSKVVCSLSGVDNYGYTF. The DNA for the CDR3 is TGTGCCAGCAGCAAAGTGGTTTGCAGCCTTTCAGGGGTGGATAACTATGGCTACACCTTC.

The chain joins TRBV2 to TRBJ1-1, with D possibly matching TRBD1 (6 bases). CDR3 length: 18 amino acids. Germline assignment: CDR1 SNHLY and CDR2 FYNNEI. Between the trimmed V and J ends, which lost 2 bases and 3 bases, there was a span of 22 bases. The CDR3 protein is CASSESDLGRDKDTEAFF. CDR3 nucleotide sequence: TGTGCCAGCAGTGAATCTGATCTGGGTCGGGACAAAGACACTGAAGCTTTCTTT.

This clone was counted a single time. This chain uses TRBV27 with TRBJ2-5, with a weak D call TRBD1 (7 bases). The CDR3 is 15 amino acids. Germline loops: CDR1 MNHEY, CDR2 SMNVEV (reference sequence). Trimming took 5 bases from V and 1 from J, leaving 14 bases between them. The CDR3 DNA reads as TGTGCCAGCAGTCCCCCCCAGGGGGGCCAAGAGACCCAGTACTTC. It is translated as CASSPPQGGQETQYF.

This clone was counted once. The chain has TRBV7-9 and TRBJ2-3; 9 bases agree with TRBD1. In germline, CDR1 is SEHNR, CDR2 FQNEAQ (reference sequence). V shed 6 bases and J 0 bases; nucleotides not matched to a gene: 4. The CDR3 covers 15 residues. CDR3 DNA sequence: TGTGCCAGCAGTCAGGACAGGGGAAGCACAGATACGCAGTATTTT. It specifies CASSQDRGSTDTQYF.

This clone was counted once. The rearrangement uses TRBV7-3 and TRBJ2-5; unclear D gene. The CDR3 is 15 amino acids. Trimming removed 0 bases at V and 3 bases at J, with 11 bases between. Germline CDR1 reads SGHTA; CDR2 reads FQGTGA. CDR3 protein: CASSLTPDREETQYF. DNA of the CDR3: TGTGCCAGCAGCTTAACTCCCGACCGGGAAGAGACCCAGTACTTC.

The J gene is TRBJ1-1, the V gene TRBV4-2; D unclear. The CDR3 contains 16 residues. Trimming cost V 1 base and J 1 base, with 13 bases left between them. Germline V gene data show CDR1 as LGHNA and CDR2 as YNFKEQ. CDR3 region: CASSQGRAGRNTEAFF. The DNA of the CDR3 is TGTGCCAGCAGCCAAGGGAGGGCAGGACGGAACACTGAAGCTTTCTTT.

This chain links TRBV29-1 with TRBJ2-5; D remains unclear. The germline CDR1 and CDR2 sequences are SQVTM and ANQGSEA. The CDR3 loop spans 11 amino acids. V was clipped by 4 bases and J by 2 bases, with 5 bases between them. The CDR3 reads CSVAQQETQYF. Here the CDR3 DNA reads TGCAGCGTTGCCCAGCAAGAGACCCAGTACTTC.

This clone was seen only once. The CDR3, as DNA: TGCGCCAGCAGTAAGCCACCCGGTGAGCAGTTCTTC. This encodes CASSKPPGEQFF. This rearrangement joins TRBV5-1 to TRBJ2-1; D is ambiguous. The CDR3 sequence is 12 residues long. Between the trimmed V and J ends, which lost 5 bases and 9 bases, there was a span of 12 bases. Germline lookup yields CDR1 SGHRS and CDR2 YFSETQ. Full variable domain (missing parts from reference TRBV5-1 and TRBJ2-1): KAGVTQTPRYLIKTRGQQVTLSCSPISGHRSVSWYQQTPGQGLQFLFEYFSETQRNKGNFPGRFSGRQFSNSRSEMNVSTLELGDSALYLCASSKPPGEQFFGPGTRLTVL.

This chain uses TRBV28 with TRBJ2-7, with D maybe TRBD1 (5 bases). Germline lookup yields CDR1 MDHEN and CDR2 SYDVKM. The CDR3 contains 15 residues. Between the trimmed V and J ends, which lost 5 bases and 6 bases, there was a span of 20 bases. CDR3 sequence: CASSPYGASGPEQYF. As DNA, the CDR3 is TGTGCCAGCAGTCCCTATGGGGCTTCAGGCCCCGAGCAGTACTTC. Full variable domain (missing parts from reference TRBV28 and TRBJ2-7): DVKVTQSSRYLVKRTGEKVFLECVQDMDHENMFWYRQDPGLGLRLIYFSYDVKMKEKGDIPEGYSVSREKKERFSLILESASTNQTSMYLCASSPYGASGPEQYFGPGTRLTVT.

This chain uses TRBV7-3 with TRBJ2-3; possibly TRBD2 for D (5 bases). The CDR3 has 16 residues. The germline V gene has CDR1 SGHTA and CDR2 FQGTGA. The germline V and J ends were trimmed by 5 bases and 2 bases, with 17 bases remaining between them. CDR3 residues: CASSQNGGQNTDTQYF. In DNA form, the CDR3 reads TGTGCCAGCAGCCAGAATGGCGGGCAAAACACAGATACGCAGTATTTT.

The chain uses TRBV6-1 and TRBJ1-1, with D possibly TRBD1 on 6 matching bases. The length of the CDR3 is 21 residues. Per germline, CDR1 MNHNS and CDR2 SASEGT. V was trimmed by 0 bases and J by 2 bases, leaving 28 bases between them. CDR3 sequence reads: CASSEALFSGTTTRGNTEAFF. DNA for the CDR3: TGTGCCAGCAGTGAAGCTTTATTCTCAGGGACCACTACCAGGGGTAACACTGAAGCTTTCTTT.

This chain connects TRBV18 to TRBJ2-5, with 7 bases aligning to TRBD1. Trimming removed 5 bases from V and 5 bases from J; junction bases left unmatched: 5. This CDR3 is 13 amino acids long. Germline V gene sequence: CDR1 KGHSH, CDR2 LQKENI. This chain's CDR3 is CASSESTGETQYF. The DNA for the CDR3 is TGTGCCAGCTCAGAATCGACAGGGGAGACCCAGTACTTC. Filled out from reference TRBV18 and TRBJ2-5, the complete variable domain reads NAGVMQNPRHLVRRRGQEARLRCSPMKGHSHVYWYRQLPEEGLKFMVYLQKENIIDESGMPKERFSAEFPKEGPSILRIQQVVRGDSAAYFCASSESTGETQYFGPGTRLLVL.

This clone was picked up one time. V gene TRBV11-2 combines with J gene TRBJ1-2; D might be TRBD1 (6 bases). The CDR3 runs to 14 residues. Trimming removed 3 bases from V and 6 bases from J, with 14 bases in between. CDR1 is SGHAT and CDR2 is FQNNGV in the germline V gene. CDR3: CASSLNRERHGYTF. DNA of the CDR3: TGTGCCAGCAGCTTGAACAGGGAGAGGCATGGCTACACCTTC.

The chain uses TRBV7-9 and TRBJ2-5, with D possibly matching TRBD2 (5 bases). The V and J ends lost 5 bases and 3 bases respectively, with 10 bases between them. The CDR3 sequence is 13 residues long. Germline values: CDR1 SEHNR, CDR2 FQNEAQ (reference sequence). DNA for the CDR3: TGTGCCAGCAGCCCCGGACTGGAAGAGACCCAGTACTTC. This translates into CASSPGLEETQYF.

As concerns this clone: The same CDR3 is also encoded by other DNA sequences in this sample. The chain uses TRBV27 and TRBJ1-2; tentative D call: TRBD1 (5 bases). The CDR3 is 13 residues long. Trimming left V 4 bases short and J 4 bases short, with 10 bases between. The germline V gene encodes CDR1 MNHEY and CDR2 SMNVEV (reference sequence). The CDR3 DNA reads as TGTGCCAGCAGTTGGGGCCAGGGCTATGGCTACACCTTC. It translates to CASSWGQGYGYTF.

The V call is TRBV30, the J call TRBJ1-2; TRBD1 aligns across 8 bases. CDR3 size: 13 residues. V was pared by 7 bases and J by 8 bases, with 12 bases of the junction left unmatched. Per the germline V gene, CDR1 is GTSNPN and CDR2 is SVGIG (reference sequence). Here the CDR3 reads CAYPRQGTSGYTF. As DNA, the CDR3 is TGTGCCTACCCCCGACAGGGGACAAGCGGCTACACCTTC. Full variable domain (remainder filled in from reference TRBV30 and TRBJ1-2): SQTIHQWPATLVQPVGSPLSLECTVEGTSNPNLYWYRQAAGRGLQLLFYSVGIGQISSEVPQNLSASRPQDRQFILSSKKLLLSDSGFYLCAYPRQGTSGYTFGSGTRLTVV.

The chain joins TRBV7-8 to TRBJ2-3; TRBD1 matches 9 bases. Germline V gene sequence: CDR1 SGHVS, CDR2 FQNEAQ. The ends lost 3 bases at V and 4 bases at J; junction bases unmatched: 2. This CDR3 contains 14 residues. This chain's CDR3 is CASSLDRGSDTQYF. Here the CDR3 DNA reads TGTGCCAGCAGCTTGGACAGGGGATCAGATACGCAGTATTTT.

The V and J genes are TRBV11-2 and TRBJ2-4; TRBD2 is a possible D gene (5 bases). V was pared by 2 bases and J by 1 base, with 18 bases between. Germline CDR1 is SGHAT and CDR2 is FQNNGV. The CDR3 is made up of 18 amino acids. CDR3 residues: CASSLSPGKRVAKNIQYF. The CDR3 bases are TGTGCCAGCAGCTTAAGTCCGGGAAAAAGGGTGGCCAAAAACATTCAGTACTTC.